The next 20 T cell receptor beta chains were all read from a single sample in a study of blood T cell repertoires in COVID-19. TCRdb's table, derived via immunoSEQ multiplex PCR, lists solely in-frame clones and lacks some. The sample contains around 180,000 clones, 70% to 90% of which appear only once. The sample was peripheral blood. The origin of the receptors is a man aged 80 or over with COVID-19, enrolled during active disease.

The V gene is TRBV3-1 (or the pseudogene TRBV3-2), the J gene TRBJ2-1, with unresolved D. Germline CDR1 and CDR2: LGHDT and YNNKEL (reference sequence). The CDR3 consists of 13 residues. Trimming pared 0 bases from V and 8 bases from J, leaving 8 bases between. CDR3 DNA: TGTGCCAGCAGCCAAGATGGGCCGTATGAGCAGTTCTTC. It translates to CASSQDGPYEQFF.

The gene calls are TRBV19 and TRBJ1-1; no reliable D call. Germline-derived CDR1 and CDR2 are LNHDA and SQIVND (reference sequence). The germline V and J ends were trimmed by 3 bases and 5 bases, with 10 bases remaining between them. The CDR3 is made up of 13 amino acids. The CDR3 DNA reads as TGTGCCAGTAGTATCCTCCGGGAGACTGAAGCTTTCTTT. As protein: CASSILRETEAFF.

In DNA, the CDR3 is TGCGCCGGACGCGGCAGGGCTAATCAGCCCCAGCATTTT. Translating gives CAGRGRANQPQHF. The chain carries TRBV10-2 and TRBJ1-5; tentative D call: TRBD1 (5 bases). The CDR3 is 13 amino acids. V was pared by 11 bases and J by 4 bases, with 15 bases between. Germline lookup yields CDR1 WSHSY and CDR2 SAAADI.

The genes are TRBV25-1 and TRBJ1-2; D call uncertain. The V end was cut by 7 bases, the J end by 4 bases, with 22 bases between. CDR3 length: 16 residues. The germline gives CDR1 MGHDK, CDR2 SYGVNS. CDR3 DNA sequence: TGTGCCAGCACTAACCCGGACGACTACTATGCCTATGGCTACACCTTC. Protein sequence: CASTNPDDYYAYGYTF.

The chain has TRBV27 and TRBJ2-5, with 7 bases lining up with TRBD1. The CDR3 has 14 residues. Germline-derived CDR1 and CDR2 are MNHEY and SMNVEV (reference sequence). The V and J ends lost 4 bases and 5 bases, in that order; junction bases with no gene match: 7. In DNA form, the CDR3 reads TGTGCCAGCAGTTCAGACAGGGCTGTTGAGACCCAGTACTTC. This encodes CASSSDRAVETQYF.

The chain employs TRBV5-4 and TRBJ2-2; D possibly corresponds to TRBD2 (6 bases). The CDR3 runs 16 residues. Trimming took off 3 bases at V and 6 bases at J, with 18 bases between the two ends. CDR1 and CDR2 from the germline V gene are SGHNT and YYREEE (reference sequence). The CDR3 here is CASSWGRSVRAGELFF. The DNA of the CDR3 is TGTGCCAGCAGCTGGGGGAGGTCCGTAAGGGCCGGGGAGCTGTTTTTT.

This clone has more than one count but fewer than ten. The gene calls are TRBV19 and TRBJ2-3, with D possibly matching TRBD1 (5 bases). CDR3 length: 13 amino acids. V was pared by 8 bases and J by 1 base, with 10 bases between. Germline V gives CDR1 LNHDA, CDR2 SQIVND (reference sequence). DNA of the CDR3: TGTGCCAGTGAGCCAGGGCGCACAGATACGCAGTATTTT. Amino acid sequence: CASEPGRTDTQYF.

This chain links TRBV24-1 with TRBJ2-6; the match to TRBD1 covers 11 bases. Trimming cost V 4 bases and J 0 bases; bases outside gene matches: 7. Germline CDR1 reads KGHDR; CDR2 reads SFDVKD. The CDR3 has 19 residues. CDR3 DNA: TGTGCCACCAGTGAAGCCGGGACAGGGGGGTACTCTGGGGCCAACGTCCTGACTTTC. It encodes CATSEAGTGGYSGANVLTF.

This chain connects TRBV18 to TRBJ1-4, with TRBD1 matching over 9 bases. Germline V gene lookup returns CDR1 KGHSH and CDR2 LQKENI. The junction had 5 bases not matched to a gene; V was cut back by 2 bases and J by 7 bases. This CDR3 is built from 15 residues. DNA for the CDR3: TGTGCCAGCTCACCAATGGGGACAGGGAGTGAAAAACTGTTTTTT. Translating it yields CASSPMGTGSEKLFF.

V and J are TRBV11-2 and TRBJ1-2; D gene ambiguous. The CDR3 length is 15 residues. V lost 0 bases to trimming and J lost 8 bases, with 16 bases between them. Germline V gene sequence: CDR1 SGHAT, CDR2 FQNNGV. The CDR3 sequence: CASSLDLWAGEGYTF. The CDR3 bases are TGTGCCAGCAGCTTAGATTTGTGGGCAGGCGAGGGCTACACCTTC.

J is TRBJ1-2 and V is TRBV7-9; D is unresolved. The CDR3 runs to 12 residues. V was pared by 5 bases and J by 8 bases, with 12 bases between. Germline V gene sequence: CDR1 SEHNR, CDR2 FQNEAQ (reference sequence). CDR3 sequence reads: CASSREVEGYTF. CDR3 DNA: TGTGCCAGCAGCCGAGAGGTTGAGGGCTACACCTTC.

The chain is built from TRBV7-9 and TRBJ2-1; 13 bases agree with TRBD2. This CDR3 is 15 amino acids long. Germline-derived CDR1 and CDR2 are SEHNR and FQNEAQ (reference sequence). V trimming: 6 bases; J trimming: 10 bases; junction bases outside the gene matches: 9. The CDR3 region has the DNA TGTGCCAGCAGGCTAACTAGCGGGGGGGCCCAAGAGCAGTTCTTC. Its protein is CASRLTSGGAQEQFF.

The CDR3 loop reads CASSQDRLSETQYF. The CDR3, as DNA: TGTGCCAGCAGCCAAGATAGATTGAGCGAGACCCAGTACTTC. The chain links TRBV4-2 to TRBJ2-5, with D unclear. The CDR3 totals 14 residues. Trimming cost V 0 bases and J 5 bases, with 10 bases left between them. Germline CDR1 reads LGHNA; CDR2 reads YNFKEQ.

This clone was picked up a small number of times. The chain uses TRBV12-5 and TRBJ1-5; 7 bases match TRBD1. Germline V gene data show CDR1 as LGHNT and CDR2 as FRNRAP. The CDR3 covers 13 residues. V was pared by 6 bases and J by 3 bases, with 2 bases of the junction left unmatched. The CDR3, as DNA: TGTGCTAGTGGACAGGGGACCAATCAGCCCCAGCATTTT. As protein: CASGQGTNQPQHF.

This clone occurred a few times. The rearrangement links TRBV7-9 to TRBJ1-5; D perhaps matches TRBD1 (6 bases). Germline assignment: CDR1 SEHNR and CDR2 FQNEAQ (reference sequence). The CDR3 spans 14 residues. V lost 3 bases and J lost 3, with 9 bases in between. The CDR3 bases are TGTGCCAGCAGCTTTTGGGACACCAATCAGCCCCAGCATTTT. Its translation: CASSFWDTNQPQHF. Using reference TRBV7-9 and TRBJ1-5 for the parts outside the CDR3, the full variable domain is DTGVSQNPRHKITKRGQNVTFRCDPISEHNRLYWYRQTLGQGPEFLTYFQNEAQLEKSRLLSDRFSAERPKGSFSTLEIQRTEQGDSAMYLCASSFWDTNQPQHFGDGTRLSIL.

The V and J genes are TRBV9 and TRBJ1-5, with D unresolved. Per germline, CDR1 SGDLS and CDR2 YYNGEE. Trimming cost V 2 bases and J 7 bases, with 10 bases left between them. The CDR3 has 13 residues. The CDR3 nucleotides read TGTGCCAGCAGCGTCGGTATCGGGCAGCCCCAGCATTTT. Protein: CASSVGIGQPQHF.

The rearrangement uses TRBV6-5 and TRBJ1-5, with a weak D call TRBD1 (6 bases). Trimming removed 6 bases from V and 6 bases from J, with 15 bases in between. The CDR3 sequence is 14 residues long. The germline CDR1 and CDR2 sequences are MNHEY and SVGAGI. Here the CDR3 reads CASRLQRGSQPQHF. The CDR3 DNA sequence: TGTGCCAGCAGGCTTCAGAGGGGGAGTCAGCCCCAGCATTTT.

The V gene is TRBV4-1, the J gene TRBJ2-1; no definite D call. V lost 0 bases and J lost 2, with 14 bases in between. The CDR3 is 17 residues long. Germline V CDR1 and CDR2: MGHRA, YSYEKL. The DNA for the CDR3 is TGCGCCAGCAGCCAAGACTCGAGGCTCGCGACCTACAATGAGCAGTTCTTC. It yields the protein CASSQDSRLATYNEQFF.

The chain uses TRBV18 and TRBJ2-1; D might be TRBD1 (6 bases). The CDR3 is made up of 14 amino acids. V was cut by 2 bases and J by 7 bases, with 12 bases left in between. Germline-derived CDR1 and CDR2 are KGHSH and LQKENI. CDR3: CASSPGGGLNEQFF. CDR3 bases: TGTGCCAGCTCACCAGGGGGCGGGTTGAATGAGCAGTTCTTC.

The CDR3 sequence: CASSQAGNDGYTF. CDR3 nucleotide sequence: TGTGCCAGCAGCCAAGCGGGGAATGATGGCTACACCTTC. This rearrangement joins TRBV3-1 (or the pseudogene TRBV3-2) to TRBJ1-2, with D uncertain. Between the trimmed V and J ends, which lost 1 base and 6 bases, there was a span of 9 bases. CDR1 and CDR2 from the germline V gene are LGHDT and YNNKEL (reference sequence). This CDR3 has 13 residues.